The sequence of this T cell receptor beta chain was determined in a study of patients and donors after allogeneic stem cell transplantation. The CDR3 spans 13 residues. Germline CDR1 SQVTM, CDR2 ANQGSEA. Trimming cost V 4 bases and J 4 bases, with 13 bases left between them. This clonotype was recorded many times. MiXCR was run by TCRdb on the RT-PCR reads, yielding one entry per CDR3 protein. The sample consists of about 40,000 distinct CDR3 sequences, roughly 30% of them appearing once. Sequences were obtained from blood, either unsorted or a sorted T cell fraction (not recorded which). The V gene is TRBV29-1, the J gene TRBJ1-1; D might be TRBD1 (5 bases). This sequence originates from a human donor who was either an allogeneic HSCT recipient or a stem cell or donor lymphocyte infusion donor (not recorded which). It is not recorded whose cells these are; they may come from a transplant donor. Here the CDR3 DNA reads TGCAGCGTTGGCCCTGGGGGGAGCACTGAAGCTTTCTTT. Its translation: CSVGPGGSTEAFF.